The clone carrying this T cell receptor (beta chain) was detected a few times. Its antigen is still unknown. The data originate from a study of T cells after yellow fever vaccination. Study observations and caveats: Just a small share of clonotypes turned up in the CD4 compartment as well as the CD8 compartment. It was a weaker secondary response, yet one that peaked faster, at day 5 versus 15. Post-booster reappearance was seen for most primary-vaccination clones (just over 95% CD4, roughly 86% CD8).

The authors made TCR cDNA by 5'RACE template switching, adding a universal primer site and UMIs. TCRdb itself ran the 5' RACE reads through MiXCR, one entry per CDR3 protein. The table shows roughly 500,000 distinct CDR3 sequences, with about 19% occurring only once. The germline V gene encodes CDR1 ENHRY and CDR2 SYGVKD. V was pared by 4 bases and J by 15 bases, with 16 bases between. The CDR3 is 12 amino acids. The chain is built from TRBV10-3 and TRBJ2-1, with D perhaps matching TRBD2 (6 bases). The TCR comes from a man between 25 and 39 years old who received the YFV17D yellow fever vaccine. The sample was PBMCs, taken 15 days after the yellow fever booster vaccination. This CDR3 is CAISGEAGKRFF. Written as DNA, the CDR3 is TGTGCCATCAGTGGGGAGGCGGGAAAGCGGTTCTTC.